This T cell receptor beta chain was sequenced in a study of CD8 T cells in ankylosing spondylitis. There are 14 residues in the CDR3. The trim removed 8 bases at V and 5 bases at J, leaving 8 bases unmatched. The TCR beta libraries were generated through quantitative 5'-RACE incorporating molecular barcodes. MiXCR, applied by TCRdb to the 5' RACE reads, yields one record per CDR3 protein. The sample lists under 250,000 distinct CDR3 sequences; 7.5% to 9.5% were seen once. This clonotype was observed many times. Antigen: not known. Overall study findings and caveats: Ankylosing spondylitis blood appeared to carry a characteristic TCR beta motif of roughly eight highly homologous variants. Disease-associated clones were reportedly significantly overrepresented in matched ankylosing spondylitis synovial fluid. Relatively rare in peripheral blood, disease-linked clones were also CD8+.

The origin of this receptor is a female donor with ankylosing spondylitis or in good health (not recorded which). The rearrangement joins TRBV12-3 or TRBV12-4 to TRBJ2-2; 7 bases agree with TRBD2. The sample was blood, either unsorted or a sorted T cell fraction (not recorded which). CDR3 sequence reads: CASDRGGNTGELFF. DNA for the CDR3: TGTGCCAGCGACCGCGGGGGTAATACCGGGGAGCTGTTTTTT.